These T cell receptor beta chains were read from a single sample in a study of long-term antiretroviral therapy in people with HIV. TCRdb keeps only in-frame clones here, not all; method: immunoSEQ multiplex PCR. Of more than 15,000 clones listed, about 77% are singletons. Sequencing used unsorted PBMCs, obtained at the start of antiretroviral therapy, before treatment. These receptors were obtained from a woman between 40 and 55 years old with HIV. CDR3s include the opening cysteine and the closing phenylalanine or tryptophan. The order of the fields is V gene, J gene, CDR3 protein.

>TRBV5-1|TRBJ2-2
CASSQLPLRTGDTGELFF
>TRBV7-3|TRBJ2-1
CASSTSGLAGNEQFF
>TRBV6-5|TRBJ2-3
CASSSGSSTDTQYF
>TRBV30|TRBJ1-5
CAWSRAGRNQPQHF
>TRBV30|TRBJ2-1
CAWSLLAGGSRPQFF
>TRBV10-3|TRBJ1-5
CAISESGQGGNQPQHF
>TRBV5-1|TRBJ2-3
CASSLGGRGARSDTQYF
>TRBV7-7|TRBJ2-3
CASSLGRRGTDTQYF
>TRBV19|TRBJ2-3
CATGREVADTQYF
>TRBV18|TRBJ2-1
CASSPGEYNEQFF
>TRBV27|TRBJ2-1
CASSIQTAYNEQFF
>TRBV30|TRBJ2-7
CAWRAGTSGGHEQYF
>TRBV5-6|TRBJ1-2
CASSLPDREYYGYTF
>TRBV5-6|TRBJ1-4
CASSNGGATGLREKLFF
>TRBV28|TRBJ2-7
CASSLWLSAYEQYF
>TRBV30|TRBJ2-1
CAWTPWVFGNEQFF
>TRBV5-1|TRBJ2-7
CASSFIRGEEQYF
>TRBV27|TRBJ1-4
CASRKKRDVEKLFF
>TRBV15|TRBJ1-1
CATSPDRDRLNTEAFF
>TRBV5-5|TRBJ2-5
CASSLASGGQETQYF
>TRBV7-2|TRBJ1-2
CASGQGRNYGYTF
>TRBV9|TRBJ2-5
CASSPRVEETQYF
>TRBV12-2|TRBJ2-7
CASQQGYEQYF
>TRBV5-5|TRBJ1-2
CASSLPGGGKGYTF
>TRBV6-5|TRBJ1-1
CASISPANTEAFF
>TRBV28|TRBJ2-5
CASSSLLAGHQETQYF
>TRBV14|TRBJ1-1
CASSQDTNTEAFF
>TRBV5-5|TRBJ2-5
CASSATGQPETQYF
>TRBV7-3|TRBJ1-5
CASSLTNYSPQHF
>TRBV18|TRBJ1-5
CASSKQGSGQPQHF
>TRBV15|TRBJ2-7
CATSRGGQGNYEQYF
>TRBV6-5|TRBJ2-1
CASTPSRAGSGEQFF
>TRBV10-3|TRBJ2-7
CAISESGGRPYEQYF
>TRBV28|TRBJ1-4
CASSPPGTEGEKLFF
>TRBV28|TRBJ1-5
CASREDSNQPQHF
>TRBV4-2|TRBJ1-5
CASSQRDDQGVPQHF
>TRBV30|TRBJ1-3
CAWSVRIGNTIYF
>TRBV4-3|TRBJ2-1
CASSLGQVSYNEQFF
>TRBV28|TRBJ2-5
CASSLLGQGQETQYF
>TRBV5-5|TRBJ2-7
CASSFRVPYEQYF